Listed here are 18 T cell receptor beta chains from one sample, sequenced in a study of T cells in localized non-small cell lung cancer. The table came from immunoSEQ multiplex PCR; TCRdb's copy has only in-frame clones and leaves some out. Counted here are tens of thousands of clones, around 75% occurring once; the ten biggest clones make up over 30%. The input for sequencing was PBMCs, taken before any cancer treatment. The receptors were gathered from a woman aged 40 to 75 with stage II squamous cell lung carcinoma.

This chain uses TRBV7-3 with TRBJ2-4, with D possibly being TRBD1 or TRBD2 (5 bases each). The CDR3 runs to 13 residues. Between the trimmed V and J ends, which lost 5 bases and 9 bases, there was a span of 14 bases. Germline V gene lookup returns CDR1 SGHTA and CDR2 FQGTGA. The CDR3 here is CASSRDLQGIQYF. CDR3 DNA sequence: TGTGCCAGCAGCAGGGACCTGCAGGGCATTCAGTACTTC.

The chain employs TRBV19 and TRBJ2-3, with D tentatively TRBD2 (6 bases). The germline V gene encodes CDR1 LNHDA and CDR2 SQIVND (reference sequence). The CDR3 has 13 residues. With 4 bases removed from V and 4 bases from J, the gap between germline ends came to 9 bases. CDR3 in DNA: TGTGCCAGTAGTACCTCGGGGGCAGATACGCAGTATTTT. Its protein product is CASSTSGADTQYF.

The V and J genes are TRBV7-2 and TRBJ2-7, with D perhaps TRBD1 or TRBD2 (5 bases each). The germline V and J ends were trimmed by 5 bases and 2 bases, with 13 bases remaining between them. This CDR3 comprises 14 residues. The V gene's germline CDR1 is SGHTA and CDR2 FQGNSA. The CDR3 bases are TGTGCCAGCAGCCGCGACAGCGGAACCTACGAGCAGTACTTC. Protein sequence: CASSRDSGTYEQYF.

This chain links TRBV5-1 with TRBJ2-7; possibly TRBD1 or TRBD2 for D (5 bases each). V lost 3 bases to trimming and J lost 7 bases, with 20 bases between them. This CDR3 has 15 residues. Per germline, CDR1 SGHRS and CDR2 YFSETQ. The CDR3 is CASSSWGPMSGEQYF. As DNA, the CDR3 is TGCGCCAGCAGCTCTTGGGGACCCATGTCGGGGGAGCAGTACTTC.

V is TRBV19 and J is TRBJ2-3; 7 bases line up with TRBD2. V lost 10 bases to trimming and J lost 2 bases; unmatched junction nucleotides: 6. Germline V gene lookup returns CDR1 LNHDA and CDR2 SQIVND (reference sequence). The CDR3 extends over 13 amino acids. Here the CDR3 DNA reads TGTGCCACGTCGGGGGGAGACACAGATACGCAGTATTTT. It encodes CATSGGDTDTQYF.

This chain uses TRBV5-6 with TRBJ2-7, with TRBD2 matching 10 bases. Germline values: CDR1 SGHDT, CDR2 YYEEEE. This CDR3 is 15 amino acids long. Trimming at V came to 4 bases and at J to 1 base, leaving 5 bases not matched to a gene. The CDR3 DNA follows: TGTGCCAGCAGCCGCCTAGCGGGAGATTCCTACGAGCAGTACTTC. Amino acids: CASSRLAGDSYEQYF. The full variable domain, rest sourced from reference TRBV5-6 and TRBJ2-7, is DAGVTQSPTHLIKTRGQQVTLRCSPKSGHDTVSWYQQALGQGPQFIFQYYEEEERQRGNFPDRFSGHQFPNYSSELNVNALLLGDSALYLCASSRLAGDSYEQYFGPGTRLTVT.

This clone is categorized as medium-sized. J is TRBJ1-2 and V is TRBV7-9, with D possibly being TRBD1 (5 bases). Germline V gene sequence: CDR1 SEHNR, CDR2 FQNEAQ (reference sequence). The CDR3 covers 14 residues. V dropped 5 bases and J dropped 4 bases, with 14 bases sitting between them. The CDR3: CASSEAWDSYGYTF. As DNA, the CDR3 is TGTGCCAGCAGCGAGGCGTGGGACTCCTATGGCTACACCTTC.

V usage is TRBV7-8 and J usage is TRBJ2-1; D may be TRBD1 or TRBD2 (6 bases each). With 0 bases removed from V and 16 bases from J, the gap between germline ends came to 16 bases. This CDR3 spans 13 amino acids. Germline CDR1 SGHVS, CDR2 FQNEAQ. CDR3 in amino acids: CASSLAGEGGHFF. The CDR3, as DNA: TGTGCCAGCAGCTTAGCGGGAGAGGGGGGTCATTTCTTC.

The chain joins TRBV7-9 to TRBJ1-4; D gene ambiguous. V was pared by 3 bases and J by 3 bases, with 8 bases between. Germline-derived CDR1 and CDR2 are SEHNR and FQNEAQ (reference sequence). This CDR3 region has 14 residues. CDR3: CASSLSAANEKLFF. Written as DNA, the CDR3 is TGTGCCAGCAGCTTGAGTGCGGCTAATGAAAAACTGTTTTTT.

The chain joins TRBV5-6 to TRBJ2-6, with D perhaps matching TRBD2 (6 bases). Trimming took 4 bases from V and 3 from J, leaving 14 bases between them. CDR3 length: 16 residues. Germline assignment: CDR1 SGHDT and CDR2 YYEEEE. CDR3 in amino acids: CASSPWGEFGANVLTF. CDR3 coding DNA: TGTGCCAGCAGCCCGTGGGGGGAGTTTGGGGCCAACGTCCTGACTTTC.

CDR3 loop: CASSDRLPTEAFF. The DNA of the CDR3 is TGTGCCAGTAGCGACAGGTTACCCACTGAAGCTTTCTTT. V and J are TRBV19 and TRBJ1-1; tentative D call: TRBD1 (6 bases). The CDR3 runs 13 residues. Germline V CDR1 and CDR2: LNHDA, SQIVND (reference sequence). With 6 bases removed from V and 4 bases from J, the gap between germline ends came to 12 bases.

The rearrangement joins TRBV27 to TRBJ1-4; 8 bases fit TRBD1. J was trimmed by 12 bases and V by 6 bases; bases with no gene match: 12. This CDR3 spans 14 amino acids. The V gene's germline CDR1 is MNHEY and CDR2 SMNVEV (reference sequence). The CDR3 loop is CASRATGARGELFF. The DNA of the CDR3 is TGTGCCAGCAGGGCGACAGGGGCCCGTGGGGAACTGTTTTTT.

This sequence joins TRBV19 and TRBJ2-5; D remains unclear. Trimming stripped 5 bases from V and 1 base from J, with 5 bases between. The CDR3 sequence is 12 residues long. Germline V gene lookup returns CDR1 LNHDA and CDR2 SQIVND (reference sequence). CDR3 bases: TGTGCCAGTAGTCCGAGCCAAGAGACCCAGTACTTC. It yields the protein CASSPSQETQYF.

The CDR3 DNA reads as TGTGCCAGCAGTTTCCGGACGGACCTCTACGAGCAGTACGTC. Translated, it gives CASSFRTDLYEQYV. V gene TRBV28 combines with J gene TRBJ2-7; D ambiguous. Germline CDR1 is MDHEN and CDR2 is SYDVKM. V was pared by 3 bases and J by 3 bases, with 12 bases between. The CDR3 has 14 amino acids.

This chain joins TRBV7-2 and TRBJ1-1; D unresolved. With 0 bases removed from V and 5 bases from J, the gap between germline ends came to 13 bases. Looked up from germline, CDR1 is SGHTA and CDR2 is FQGNSA. CDR3 length: 15 residues. This chain's CDR3 is CASSLASGFETEAFF. As DNA, the CDR3 is TGTGCCAGCAGCTTAGCATCAGGTTTCGAAACTGAAGCTTTCTTT. The entire variable domain, with the rest obtained from reference TRBV7-2 and TRBJ1-1, is as follows: GAGVSQSPSNKVTEKGKDVELRCDPISGHTALYWYRQSLGQGLEFLIYFQGNSAPDKSGLPSDRFSAERTGGSVSTLTIQRTQQEDSAVYLCASSLASGFETEAFFGQGTRLTVV.

The chain combines TRBV7-8 with TRBJ2-7; possible D gene TRBD1, 6 bases. Germline CDR1 reads SGHVS; CDR2 reads FQNEAQ. V was trimmed by 4 bases and J by 4 bases, leaving 14 bases between them. The CDR3 consists of 14 residues. The DNA of the CDR3 is TGTGCCAGCAGCTATCCGGGACACTTATACGAGCAGTACGTC. Encoded protein: CASSYPGHLYEQYV.

The chain links TRBV4-3 to TRBJ1-1; D possibly corresponds to TRBD1 (6 bases). The V and J ends lost 4 bases and 0 bases respectively, with 15 bases between them. CDR1 and CDR2 from the germline V gene are LGHNA and YSLEER. This CDR3 region has 16 residues. Written as DNA, the CDR3 is TGCGCCAGCAGCCGCAAGGGGGGTACAGTGAACACTGAAGCTTTCTTT. Translation gives CASSRKGGTVNTEAFF.

The chain uses TRBV18 and TRBJ2-3, with 12 bases identical to TRBD1. Germline V gene data show CDR1 as KGHSH and CDR2 as LQKENI. CDR3 length: 17 residues. With V trimmed by 4 bases and J by 4 bases, 9 bases remained unmatched. CDR3 sequence reads: CASSRDRGRDSADTQYF. CDR3 in DNA: TGTGCCAGCTCACGGGACAGGGGGCGCGATTCCGCAGATACGCAGTATTTT.